The sequence of this TCR beta chain was determined in a study of T cells in Graves' hyperthyroidism and ophthalmopathy. Study conclusions and caveats: Researchers found most expanded thyroid clonotypes above 0.001 in blood as well. Ophthalmopathy cases were set apart from stable hyperthyroidism by a 13 V-J model.

Subjects with ophthalmopathy showed a Clinical Activity Score no lower than 3, a NOSPECS grade no lower than 4, and a duration shorter than 3 months. This clonotype has ten or more counts. The antigen remains unidentified. The limits of the CDR3 on the DNA are not certain, so only TCRdb's listed CDR3 is given. The CDR3 numbers 17 amino acids, ends counted. The germline V gene has CDR1 MDHEN and CDR2 SYDVKM. Template material for amplifying TCR beta CDR3 regions consisted of RNA transcripts. First-round RT-PCR of the TCR CDR3 relied on the HTBI primer set. TCRdb processed the multiplex PCR reads anew with MiXCR; each CDR3 protein has one entry. In the table there are fewer than 450,000 distinct CDR3 sequences, approximately 18% of which are singletons.

The V gene is TRBV28, the J gene TRBJ2-3; TRBD1 is taken as the D call from the table, unchecked against the DNA. Specimen: blood. This TCR was recovered from a man between 18 and 35 years old with Graves' ophthalmopathy. This CDR3 reads CASSRGWTGAKQIRSIF.